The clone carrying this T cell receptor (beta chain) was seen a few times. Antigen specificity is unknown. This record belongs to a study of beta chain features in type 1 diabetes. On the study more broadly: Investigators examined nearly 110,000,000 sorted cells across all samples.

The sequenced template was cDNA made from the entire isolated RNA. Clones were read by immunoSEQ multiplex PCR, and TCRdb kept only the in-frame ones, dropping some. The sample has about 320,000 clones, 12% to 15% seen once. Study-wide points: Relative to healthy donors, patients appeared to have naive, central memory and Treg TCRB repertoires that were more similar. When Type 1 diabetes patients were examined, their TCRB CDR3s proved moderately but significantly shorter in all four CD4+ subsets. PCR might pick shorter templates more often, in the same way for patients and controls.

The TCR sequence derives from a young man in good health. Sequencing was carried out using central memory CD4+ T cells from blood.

The CDR3, as DNA: TGCGCCAGCAGCCTCCAGACAGGGACCAATCAGCCCCAGCATTTT. This translates into CASSLQTGTNQPQHF. The J gene is TRBJ1-5, the V gene TRBV4-3, with 7 bases that match TRBD1. The CDR3 consists of 15 residues. Germline lookup yields CDR1 LGHNA and CDR2 YSLEER. The junction had 6 bases not matched to a gene; V was cut back by 4 bases and J by 3 bases.